The 11 T cell receptor beta chains below all came from one sample that was sequenced in a study of blood T cell repertoires in COVID-19. Data came from immunoSEQ multiplex PCR; TCRdb stores just in-frame clones and leaves some out. The sample has tens of thousands of clones; approximately 80% are singletons. The sample taken for sequencing was peripheral blood. Receptors were obtained from a human donor in a cohort sampled during active COVID-19.

The V call is TRBV6-6, the J call TRBJ2-7, with a tentative D call TRBD1 (6 bases). The CDR3 runs 16 residues. Germline-derived CDR1 and CDR2 are MNHNY and SVGAGI (reference sequence). V was trimmed by 6 bases and J by 0 bases, leaving 18 bases between them. The DNA for the CDR3 is TGTGCCAGCAGCACCGGGACATCGAGGAGCTCCTACGAGCAGTACTTC. Translated, it gives CASSTGTSRSSYEQYF.

The chain combines TRBV6-5 with TRBJ2-3, with 8 bases that match TRBD1. The CDR3 runs 15 residues. CDR1 MNHEY and CDR2 SVGAGI come from the germline V gene. V shed 6 bases, J shed 6 bases, and the junction held 11 bases outside the gene matches. Here the CDR3 DNA reads TGTGCCAGCAGCGGAACGAGACAGGGGACTGATACGCAGTATTTT. It encodes CASSGTRQGTDTQYF.

The V gene is TRBV19, the J gene TRBJ2-7, with 7 bases fitting TRBD1. CDR3 length equals 15 residues. V trimming: 3 bases; J trimming: 3 bases; junction bases outside the gene matches: 8. Germline V gene sequence: CDR1 LNHDA, CDR2 SQIVND (reference sequence). DNA for the CDR3: TGTGCCAGTAGTATCTTTACCCAGGGGGTCTACGAGCAGTACTTC. Translated: CASSIFTQGVYEQYF.

The chain combines TRBV30 with TRBJ2-7; D unclear. Germline V CDR1 and CDR2: GTSNPN, SVGIG (reference sequence). The CDR3 has 13 amino acids. V shed 2 bases and J shed 5 bases, with 13 bases lying between them. This CDR3 reads CAWSLLPRDEQYF. In DNA, the CDR3 is TGTGCCTGGAGTTTACTCCCTCGGGACGAGCAGTACTTC.

The chain employs TRBV30 and TRBJ2-5; TRBD1 matches 10 bases. In germline, CDR1 is GTSNPN, CDR2 SVGIG (reference sequence). The ends lost 8 bases at V and 9 bases at J; junction bases unmatched: 18. The CDR3 contains 15 residues. The CDR3 reads CAQGQGSDLGDPQYF. Here the CDR3 DNA reads TGTGCCCAGGGACAGGGGTCGGACTTGGGAGATCCCCAGTACTTC. The full variable domain, rest sourced from reference TRBV30 and TRBJ2-5, is SQTIHQWPATLVQPVGSPLSLECTVEGTSNPNLYWYRQAAGRGLQLLFYSVGIGQISSEVPQNLSASRPQDRQFILSSKKLLLSDSGFYLCAQGQGSDLGDPQYFGPGTRLLVL.

The V gene is TRBV4-3, the J gene TRBJ2-7, with TRBD2 identical over 7 bases. Germline CDR1 reads LGHNA; CDR2 reads YSLEER. V trimming: 0 bases; J trimming: 0 bases; junction bases outside the gene matches: 11. This CDR3 spans 18 amino acids. The CDR3 region has the DNA TGCGCCAGCAGCCAAGAGCGGGCATTGGGCGGGAGCTCCTACGAGCAGTACTTC. Translating gives CASSQERALGGSSYEQYF.

This sequence joins TRBV14 and TRBJ2-1; 14 nucleotides match TRBD2. J gave up 12 bases and V 1 base, and 5 bases lay outside the gene matches. Germline V gene sequence: CDR1 SGHDN, CDR2 FVKESK. The CDR3 is 15 amino acids. The CDR3 loop reads CASSQAGLAGVGQFF. As DNA, the CDR3 is TGTGCCAGCAGCCAAGCGGGACTAGCGGGAGTAGGGCAGTTCTTC.

The rearrangement uses TRBV2 and TRBJ1-5, with D unresolved. Germline loops: CDR1 SNHLY, CDR2 FYNNEI. The CDR3 is 15 residues long. Trimming pared 8 bases from V and 0 bases from J, leaving 14 bases between. The CDR3 sequence is CASGLGTYSNQPQHF. The DNA of the CDR3 is TGTGCCAGCGGACTGGGAACCTATAGCAATCAGCCCCAGCATTTT.

The CDR3 loop is CASSIIGLDNSPLHF. DNA of the CDR3: TGTGCCAGTAGTATCATCGGACTGGATAATTCACCCCTCCACTTT. The V and J genes are TRBV19 and TRBJ1-6; D remains ambiguous. Trimming left V 3 bases short and J 5 bases short, with 11 bases between. This CDR3 contains 15 residues. The germline V gene has CDR1 LNHDA and CDR2 SQIVND (reference sequence). The entire variable domain, with the rest obtained from reference TRBV19 and TRBJ1-6, is as follows: DGGITQSPKYLFRKEGQNVTLSCEQNLNHDAMYWYRQDPGQGLRLIYYSQIVNDFQKGDIAEGYSVSREKKESFPLTVTSAQKNPTAFYLCASSIIGLDNSPLHFGNGTRLTVT.

The genes are TRBV30 and TRBJ2-5; D is ambiguous. The V gene lost 2 bases and the J gene lost 4 bases, with 5 bases spanning the gap. The CDR3 loop spans 11 amino acids. The germline gives CDR1 GTSNPN, CDR2 SVGIG (reference sequence). This CDR3 is CAWSTGETQYF. CDR3 DNA: TGTGCCTGGAGTACTGGAGAGACCCAGTACTTC.

This rearrangement joins TRBV7-8 to TRBJ2-7, with a weak D call TRBD2 (6 bases). The CDR3 is 14 amino acids. Trimming cost V 4 bases and J 3 bases, with 13 bases left between them. Per germline, CDR1 SGHVS and CDR2 FQNEAQ. CDR3 region: CASSSGRTSYEQYF. CDR3 nucleotides: TGTGCCAGCAGCTCGGGGAGGACAAGCTACGAGCAGTACTTC.